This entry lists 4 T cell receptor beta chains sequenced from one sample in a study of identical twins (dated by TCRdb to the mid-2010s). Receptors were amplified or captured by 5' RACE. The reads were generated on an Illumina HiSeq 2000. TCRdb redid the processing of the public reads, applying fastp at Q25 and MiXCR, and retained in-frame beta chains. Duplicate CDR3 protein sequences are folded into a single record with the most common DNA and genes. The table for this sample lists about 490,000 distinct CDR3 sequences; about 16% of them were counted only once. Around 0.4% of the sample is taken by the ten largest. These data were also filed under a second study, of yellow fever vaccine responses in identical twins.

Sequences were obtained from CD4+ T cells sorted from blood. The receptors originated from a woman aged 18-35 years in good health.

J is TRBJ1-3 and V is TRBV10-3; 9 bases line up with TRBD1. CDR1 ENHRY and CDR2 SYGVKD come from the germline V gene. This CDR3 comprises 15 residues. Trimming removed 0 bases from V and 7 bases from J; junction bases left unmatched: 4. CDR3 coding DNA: TGTGCCATCAGTGAGTCGGCCGGGACAGGGAACACCATATATTTT. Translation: CAISESAGTGNTIYF.

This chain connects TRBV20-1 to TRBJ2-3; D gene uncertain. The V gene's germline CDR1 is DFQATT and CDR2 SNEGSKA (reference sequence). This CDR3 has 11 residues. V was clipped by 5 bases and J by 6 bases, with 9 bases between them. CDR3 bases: TGCAGTGCTGGACCCGGTGATACGCAGTATTTT. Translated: CSAGPGDTQYF.

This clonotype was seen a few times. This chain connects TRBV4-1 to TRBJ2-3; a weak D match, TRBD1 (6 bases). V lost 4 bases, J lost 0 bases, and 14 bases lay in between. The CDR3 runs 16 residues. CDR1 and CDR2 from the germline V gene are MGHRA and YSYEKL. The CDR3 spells CASSRPGALSTDTQYF. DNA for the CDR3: TGCGCCAGCAGCCGACCAGGGGCCTTAAGCACAGATACGCAGTATTTT.

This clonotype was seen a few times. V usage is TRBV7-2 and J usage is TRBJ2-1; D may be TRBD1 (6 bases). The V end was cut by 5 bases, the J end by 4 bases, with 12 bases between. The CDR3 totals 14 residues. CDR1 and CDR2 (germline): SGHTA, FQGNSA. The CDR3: CASSPRQVYNEQFF. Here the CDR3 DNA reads TGTGCCAGCAGCCCCAGACAGGTTTACAATGAGCAGTTCTTC.